Listed here are 2 T cell receptor beta chains from one sample, sequenced in a study of blood T cells in healthy people across ages. Using a J-beta primer mix together with a sample-barcoded 5' primer, a second PCR was run for roughly 7 to 12 cycles. Using its own MiXCR run on the 5' RACE reads, TCRdb lists one record per CDR3 protein. The sample lists some 790,000 distinct CDR3 sequences, about 28% occurring once. Material for sequencing was blood. The receptors come from an elderly woman in good health.

On this clonotype: A read error may explain this, as a much larger clone is one base away. The chain combines TRBV7-2 with TRBJ2-5, with D perhaps matching TRBD1 (6 bases). Trimming removed 5 bases at V and 11 bases at J, with 24 bases between. The CDR3 covers 15 residues. Germline assignment: CDR1 SGHTA and CDR2 FQGNSA. CDR3 in DNA: TGTGCCAGCAGCCAATGGGCAGGGGTGTACAATGAGCAGTACTTC. Translated: CASSQWAGVYNEQYF.

The table lists this clonotype with a count of one. The chain is built from TRBV12-3 or TRBV12-4 and TRBJ2-6, with unresolved D. The ends were cut back, 6 bases at V and 0 bases at J, with 18 bases in the middle. The CDR3 spans 18 residues. The CDR3 DNA is TGTGCCAGCAGGTCTGAGGCCGCGATTTCCTCTGGGGCCAACGTCCTGACTTTC. Amino acids: CASRSEAAISSGANVLTF.